This TCR beta chain was identified during a study of blood T cell repertoires in COVID-19. For the study at large: Both acute and convalescent COVID-19 samples were obtained from the United States, Italy and Spain.

Generated by immunoSEQ multiplex PCR, the TCRdb table keeps only in-frame clones and is missing some. The sample contains about 200,000 clones, around 90% of which appear only once. Which cohort a participant joined came from the clinical history participants gave. Germline CDR1 SGHVS, CDR2 FQNEAQ. The CDR3 spans 14 residues. V lost 4 bases, J lost 11 bases, and 12 bases stayed unmatched. The material sequenced was PBMCs or T cells enriched from blood (not recorded which). The receptor's source is a woman between 25 and 40 years old who had recovered from COVID-19. V is TRBV7-8 and J is TRBJ2-7, with 9 bases fitting TRBD1. CDR3 in DNA: TGTGCCAGCAGCTCTCGACAGGGGGGCTGGGTTAAGTACTTC. This encodes CASSSRQGGWVKYF.